The sequence of this T cell receptor (beta chain) was determined in a study of regulatory T cells in long-lasting Graves disease. Whole-study context: Antithyroid drugs had been taken by newly diagnosed Graves' patients for under 3 months.

Sequencing libraries for TCR beta were prepared with iRepertoire HTBI primers and Arm-PCR of CDR3 regions. TCRdb ran MiXCR on the multiplex PCR reads and lists one entry per CDR3 protein. The table includes roughly 510,000 distinct CDR3 sequences, approximately 16% detected once. This clonotype was observed a handful of times. As for time point: newly diagnosed GD, antithyroid drugs for less than 3 months. Researchers made the TCR library from RNA that was extracted from PBMCs. From each patient, about 8.1 milliliters of peripheral blood was drawn and collected into an EDTA anticoagulant tube. These sequences were also reported in another study, on T cells in Graves' hyperthyroidism and ophthalmopathy. That report adds: Graves' hyperthyroidism without ophthalmopathy progression within 18 months was termed stable. Classification by a 13 V-J model distinguished ophthalmopathy from stable hyperthyroidism.

This sample comprised peripheral blood mononuclear cells (PBMCs), obtained at new diagnosis, from a patient treated with antithyroid drugs. This TCR was sampled from a man aged 18 to 30 with Graves disease.

The CDR3: CASSYQGQGNTEAFF. The CDR3 DNA sequence: TGTGCCAGCAGCTATCAGGGACAGGGGAACACTGAAGCTTTCTTT. This sequence joins TRBV27 and TRBJ1-1; 9 nucleotides agree with TRBD1. V lost 6 bases and J lost 1; bases outside the gene matches: 6. The V gene's germline CDR1 is MNHEY and CDR2 SMNVEV (reference sequence). This CDR3 is built from 15 residues.